This T cell receptor (beta chain) was sequenced in a study of blood T cells in healthy people across ages. The overall study: Template switching captured about one barcoded beta molecule per two T cells. Findings and limits, study-wide: Naive T cell percentage showed a strong correlation with TCR beta diversity.

This clonotype was observed a few times. Its target is unknown. For the second PCR, which ran for 7 to 11 cycles, a sample-barcoded 5' primer and a J-beta primer mix were used. Template switching added a 12-random-nucleotide identifier to every cDNA molecule. TCRdb re-analysed the 5' RACE reads in MiXCR, keeping a single row per CDR3 protein. The sample consists of hundreds of thousands of distinct CDR3 sequences, approximately 40% of them appearing once. The junction had 6 bases not matched to a gene; V was cut back by 1 base and J by 8 bases. The CDR3 runs to 14 residues. CDR1 and CDR2 (germline): SGHTA, FQGNSA. Extracted total RNA amounted to at least 5.5 micrograms for each sample.

The source material was blood. The source of this sequence is a man aged 80 or over in good health. V is TRBV7-2 and J is TRBJ1-2; 8 bases are shared with TRBD1. CDR3 DNA: TGTGCCAGCAGCTTAGGACAGGGGTTTCGAGGCTACACCTTC. It encodes CASSLGQGFRGYTF. Full variable domain (rest looked up from reference TRBV7-2 and TRBJ1-2): GAGVSQSPSNKVTEKGKDVELRCDPISGHTALYWYRQSLGQGLEFLIYFQGNSAPDKSGLPSDRFSAERTGGSVSTLTIQRTQQEDSAVYLCASSLGQGFRGYTFGSGTRLTVV.